The rows below give T cell receptor beta chains drawn from one sample of a study of blood T cell repertoires in COVID-19. Using immunoSEQ multiplex PCR, the repertoire was profiled, and TCRdb retains in-frame clones only, with some absent. The sample yields 240,000 or so clones, roughly 86% seen once. The source material was peripheral blood. These receptors all come from an older man with acute or convalescent COVID-19. Both conserved end residues are part of each CDR3. D genes are given only for firm matches. A row's size may be missing; if present it is once, few, many or a size class.

abundance: .; j_gene: TRBJ1-4; d_gene: .; v_gene: TRBV6-5; CDR3aa: CASRVRRTTNEKLFF; CDR3nt: TGTGCCAGCAGGGTCCGGAGAACAACTAATGAAAAACTGTTTTTT
abundance: .; j_gene: TRBJ1-3; d_gene: .; v_gene: TRBV6-5; CDR3aa: CASSRTGDSGNTIYF; CDR3nt: TGTGCCAGCAGTCGAACAGGAGACTCTGGAAACACCATATATTTT
abundance: .; j_gene: TRBJ2-5; d_gene: TRBD2; v_gene: TRBV28; CDR3aa: CASSLYGGETQYF; CDR3nt: TGTGCCAGCAGTTTATACGGGGGGGAGACCCAGTACTTC
abundance: few; j_gene: TRBJ1-5; d_gene: .; v_gene: TRBV7-9; CDR3aa: CASSSPTGGQPQHF; CDR3nt: TGTGCCAGCAGCTCTCCAACGGGGGGTCAGCCCCAGCATTTT
abundance: .; j_gene: TRBJ1-6; d_gene: .; v_gene: TRBV5-4; CDR3aa: CASSLDTSNSPLHF; CDR3nt: TGTGCCAGCAGCCTGGACACCTCTAATTCACCCCTCCACTTT
abundance: .; j_gene: TRBJ1-3; d_gene: .; v_gene: TRBV28; CDR3aa: CASSPSWPGNTIYF; CDR3nt: TGTGCCAGCAGCCCTAGCTGGCCTGGAAACACCATATATTTT
abundance: .; j_gene: TRBJ1-5; d_gene: .; v_gene: TRBV6-5; CDR3aa: CASSSDRRLNQPQHF; CDR3nt: TGTGCCAGCAGTTCAGACAGGAGATTAAATCAGCCCCAGCATTTT
abundance: .; j_gene: TRBJ2-3; d_gene: .; v_gene: TRBV5-5; CDR3aa: CASSLAWAFTDTQYF; CDR3nt: TGTGCCAGCAGCTTGGCCTGGGCGTTCACAGATACGCAGTATTTT
abundance: few; j_gene: TRBJ2-3; d_gene: TRBD1; v_gene: TRBV7-9; CDR3aa: CASSETGGSTDTQYF; CDR3nt: TGTGCCAGCAGCGAAACAGGGGGTTCCACAGATACGCAGTATTTT
abundance: .; j_gene: TRBJ2-1; d_gene: TRBD1; v_gene: TRBV28; CDR3aa: CASSGQGSYNEQFF; CDR3nt: TGTGCCAGCAGTGGACAGGGATCCTACAATGAGCAGTTCTTC
abundance: .; j_gene: TRBJ2-1; d_gene: TRBD2; v_gene: TRBV5-1; CDR3aa: CASSLTGRAGNEQFF; CDR3nt: TGCGCCAGCAGCTTGACGGGGAGGGCCGGTAATGAGCAGTTCTTC
abundance: .; j_gene: TRBJ2-2; d_gene: .; v_gene: TRBV5-1; CDR3aa: CASSLAGNTGELFF; CDR3nt: TGCGCCAGCAGCTTGGCAGGAAACACCGGGGAGCTGTTTTTT
abundance: .; j_gene: TRBJ2-1; d_gene: TRBD1; v_gene: TRBV28; CDR3aa: CASSLQQGAGNEQFF; CDR3nt: TGTGCCAGCAGTTTACAACAGGGGGCGGGCAATGAGCAGTTCTTC
abundance: few; j_gene: TRBJ2-7; d_gene: TRBD2; v_gene: TRBV9; CDR3aa: CASSVGSLAGTYEQYF; CDR3nt: TGTGCCAGCAGCGTAGGATCCCTAGCGGGAACCTACGAGCAGTACTTC
abundance: .; j_gene: TRBJ1-1; d_gene: TRBD1; v_gene: TRBV4-2; CDR3aa: CASSQAPGQGAPEAFF; CDR3nt: TGTGCCAGCAGCCAGGCTCCGGGACAGGGGGCCCCTGAAGCTTTCTTT
abundance: once; j_gene: TRBJ1-2; d_gene: TRBD1; v_gene: TRBV4-2; CDR3aa: CASSQDRDSSRGYTF; CDR3nt: TGTGCCAGCAGCCAAGATAGGGACAGTTCCCGCGGCTACACCTTC
abundance: once; j_gene: TRBJ2-1; d_gene: TRBD2; v_gene: TRBV29-1; CDR3aa: CSVGSGFNEQFF; CDR3nt: TGCAGCGTTGGTAGCGGGTTCAATGAGCAGTTCTTC
abundance: .; j_gene: TRBJ1-2; d_gene: .; v_gene: TRBV4-2; CDR3aa: CASSQGAGGNYGYTF; CDR3nt: TGTGCCAGCAGCCAGGGTGCGGGGGGTAACTATGGCTACACCTTC
abundance: .; j_gene: TRBJ2-1; d_gene: TRBD2; v_gene: TRBV6-5; CDR3aa: CASSYPRGLAGNEQFF; CDR3nt: TGTGCCAGCAGTTACCCGAGGGGACTAGCGGGTAATGAGCAGTTCTTC
abundance: .; j_gene: TRBJ1-5; d_gene: TRBD1; v_gene: TRBV6-5; CDR3aa: CASSGQGFNQPQHF; CDR3nt: TGTGCCAGCTCGGGACAGGGATTCAATCAGCCCCAGCATTTT
abundance: .; j_gene: TRBJ1-1; d_gene: TRBD1; v_gene: TRBV6-5; CDR3aa: CASRPAEGANTEAFF; CDR3nt: TGTGCCAGCAGACCCGCGGAGGGGGCGAACACTGAAGCTTTCTTT
abundance: .; j_gene: TRBJ2-5; d_gene: TRBD1; v_gene: TRBV29-1; CDR3aa: CSQTGGPFETQYF; CDR3nt: TGCAGCCAGACAGGGGGGCCGTTTGAGACCCAGTACTTC